The rows below give T cell receptor beta chains drawn from one sample of a study of blood T cells in healthy people across ages. Via MiXCR, TCRdb re-called the 5' RACE reads, giving one row per CDR3 protein. The sample gives approximately 770,000 distinct CDR3 sequences, 55% to 75% of which show up once; about 20% is in the top ten. The material sequenced was blood. The receptors shown here come from a man younger than 40 in good health. Both conserved end residues are trimmed from each CDR3. Fields, in order: CDR3 protein, V gene, J gene.

ASRPGYQETQY	TRBV2	TRBJ2-5
AWEPRTGGYT	TRBV30	TRBJ1-2
AISEWQGEGTDTQY	TRBV10-3	TRBJ2-3
ASRNQRTGANVLT	TRBV6-2/TRBV6-3	TRBJ2-6
ASSSDSPPYEQY	TRBV12-3/TRBV12-4	NA
ASSGGWNGYT	TRBV9	TRBJ1-2
ANGSQLSEQY	TRBV6-1	TRBJ2-5
ASSEGVGVLDGYT	TRBV6-1	TRBJ1-2
SASQGHRNEQY	TRBV20-1	TRBJ2-7
SAPPRGGALEETQY	TRBV20-1	TRBJ2-5
ASSTADRNTDTQY	TRBV5-5	TRBJ2-3
SALAGTETQY	TRBV20-1	TRBJ2-5
ASSFRPSGEQY	TRBV7-2	TRBJ2-7
ASSHDRDHQETQY	TRBV4-3	TRBJ2-5
SARGIAGITDTQY	TRBV20-1	TRBJ2-3
ASSYSSGPSTYGYT	TRBV6-5	TRBJ1-2
ASSPEAQNRHEQY	TRBV5-1	TRBJ2-7
SAQTGVPNYGYT	TRBV20-1	TRBJ1-2
ATSRDKGTVETQY	TRBV15	TRBJ2-5
ASRGEQF	TRBV4-3	TRBJ2-1
SARGFSGLTYEQY	TRBV20-1	TRBJ2-7
AGSFRVRGDAQY	TRBV12-3/TRBV12-4	TRBJ2-3
ASSQDKGRSNGYT	TRBV4-2	TRBJ1-2
SALKDGQRNEKLF	TRBV20-1	TRBJ1-4
ATSDDRGYQETQY	TRBV24-1	TRBJ2-5
ASSVGGRDEQY	TRBV9	TRBJ2-7
ASSKIRDNEQF	TRBV7-2	TRBJ2-1
ASSSQEDTEAF	TRBV7-2	TRBJ1-1
SAPGLGVSEQY	TRBV20-1	NA
ASSLGTGGQETQY	TRBV7-2	TRBJ2-5
ASSPGLAGRAQY	TRBV5-6	TRBJ2-5
ASSLEVGGGYNEQF	TRBV7-2	TRBJ2-1
ASSFGGTRNQPQH	TRBV7-2	TRBJ1-5
ASSPRVPTDTQY	TRBV7-2	TRBJ2-3
ASSAHAGERETQY	TRBV9	NA
ASSQTGEVYGYT	TRBV4-1	TRBJ1-2
ATSTVGGRYREQY	TRBV15	TRBJ2-4
SAPPWTGNPDTQY	TRBV20-1	TRBJ2-3
SAKGTTQPYNEQF	TRBV20-1	TRBJ2-1
ASSYTGRDNSPLH	TRBV6-5	TRBJ1-6
ATGGQGYEQY	TRBV2	TRBJ2-7
ASSILEYYEQY	TRBV21-1	TRBJ2-7
SARGGRAPLETQY	TRBV29-1	TRBJ2-5
SARRALQETQY	TRBV20-1	TRBJ2-5